The 7 T cell receptor beta chains presented below share a single source sample, sequenced in a study of blood T cell repertoires in COVID-19. Sequencing used immunoSEQ multiplex PCR; TCRdb keeps in-frame clones, though not all of them. The sample records some 150,000 clones, 80% to 90% being singletons. Sequencing was done on a sample of peripheral blood. The source is a woman between 45 and 60 years old with acute or convalescent COVID-19.

The chain employs TRBV29-1 and TRBJ2-7; possible D gene TRBD2, 6 bases. CDR3 size: 11 residues. Germline lookup yields CDR1 SQVTM and CDR2 ANQGSEA. Between the trimmed V and J ends, which lost 3 bases and 5 bases, there was a span of 8 bases. The CDR3: CSVDGGDEQYF. Here the CDR3 DNA reads TGCAGCGTTGATGGAGGGGACGAGCAGTACTTC.

The V and J genes are TRBV2 and TRBJ1-2; TRBD1 aligns across 9 bases. The V and J ends lost 8 bases and 3 bases, in that order; junction bases with no gene match: 7. The CDR3 has 14 amino acids. Germline assignment: CDR1 SNHLY and CDR2 FYNNEI. The CDR3 bases are TGTGCCAGCTTCCGAACAGGGGGCCACTATGGCTACACCTTC. It yields the protein CASFRTGGHYGYTF.

The chain is built from TRBV7-9 and TRBJ1-4; maybe TRBD1 (5 bases). Germline lookup yields CDR1 SEHNR and CDR2 FQNEAQ (reference sequence). The V gene lost 6 bases and the J gene lost 5 bases, with 13 bases spanning the gap. The CDR3 contains 14 residues. The chain's CDR3 is CASRPLQENEKLFF. The DNA of the CDR3 is TGTGCCAGCAGACCGTTACAGGAGAATGAAAAACTGTTTTTT.

The chain couples TRBV7-6 to TRBJ2-7; 9 bases match TRBD1. Germline V gene sequence: CDR1 SGHVS, CDR2 FNYEAQ. Germline trimming cut 5 bases from V and 2 bases from J; bases unmatched to any gene: 10. The CDR3 extends over 16 amino acids. This CDR3 is CASSATGGTGAYEQYF. For the CDR3, the DNA is TGTGCCAGCAGCGCTACAGGGGGCACCGGCGCCTACGAGCAGTACTTC.

This clone was seen a few times. The chain carries TRBV2 and TRBJ1-2; 7 bases map to TRBD1. J gave up 7 bases and V 7 bases, and 6 bases lay outside the gene matches. Germline loops: CDR1 SNHLY, CDR2 FYNNEI. The CDR3 covers 12 residues. CDR3 amino acids: CASKRQGGGYTF. CDR3 in DNA: TGTGCCAGCAAAAGACAGGGTGGTGGCTACACCTTC.

The chain uses TRBV3-1 (or the pseudogene TRBV3-2) and TRBJ2-7; TRBD2 matches at 7 bases. With V trimmed by 3 bases and J by 5 bases, 7 bases remained unmatched. Per the germline V gene, CDR1 is LGHDT and CDR2 is YNNKEL (reference sequence). The CDR3 is 14 amino acids. This CDR3 is CASSHGRTFDEQYF. In DNA form, the CDR3 reads TGTGCCAGCAGCCACGGGAGGACTTTCGACGAGCAGTACTTC.

The chain is built from TRBV2 and TRBJ2-4, with 10 bases identical to TRBD2. The CDR3 runs 15 residues. Per germline, CDR1 SNHLY and CDR2 FYNNEI. After removal of 4 bases from V and 6 bases from J, the junction contained 6 bases not matched to a gene. CDR3 sequence (DNA): TGTGCCAGCAGTGTAACTAGCGGGGTTGCAAACATTCAGTACTTC. This encodes CASSVTSGVANIQYF.